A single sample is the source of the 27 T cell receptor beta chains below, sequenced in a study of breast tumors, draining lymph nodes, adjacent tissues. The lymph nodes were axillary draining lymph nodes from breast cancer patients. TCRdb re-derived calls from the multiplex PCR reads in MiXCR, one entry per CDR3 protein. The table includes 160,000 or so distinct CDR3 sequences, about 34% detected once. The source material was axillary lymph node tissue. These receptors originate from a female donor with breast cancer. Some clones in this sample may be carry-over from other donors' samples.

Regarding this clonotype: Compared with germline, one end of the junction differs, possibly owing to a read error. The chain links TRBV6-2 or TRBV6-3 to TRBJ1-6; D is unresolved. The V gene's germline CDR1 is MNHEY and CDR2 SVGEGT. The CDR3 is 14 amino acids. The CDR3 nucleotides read TGTGCCATCAGTGAGTCACAGCTTAATTCACCCCTCCACTTT. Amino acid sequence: CAISESQLNSPLHF.

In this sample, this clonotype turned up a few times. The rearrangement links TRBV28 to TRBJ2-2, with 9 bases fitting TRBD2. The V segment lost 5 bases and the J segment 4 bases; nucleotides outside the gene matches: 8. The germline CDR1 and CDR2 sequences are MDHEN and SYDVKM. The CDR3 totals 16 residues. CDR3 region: CASSPTGGGATGELFF. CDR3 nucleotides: TGTGCCAGCAGTCCCACTGGCGGGGGGGCCACCGGGGAGCTGTTTTTT.

The CDR3 nucleotides read TGTGCCAGCAGTGGGGGGCTAGCGGGGGGGCCCCAGCATTTT. Its translation: CASSGGLAGGPQHF. The chain has TRBV2 and TRBJ1-5; possibly TRBD1 for D (6 bases). V was trimmed by 4 bases and J by 9 bases, leaving 16 bases between them. CDR1 and CDR2 (germline): SNHLY, FYNNEI. The CDR3 is made up of 14 amino acids.

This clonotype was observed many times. The DNA of the CDR3 is TGTGCCAGCAGTGCCCCGGGCGCCAAAAACATTCAGTACTTC. Its protein is CASSAPGAKNIQYF. V and J are TRBV12-3 or TRBV12-4 and TRBJ2-4; D call uncertain. The CDR3 is 14 residues long. Trimming took off 5 bases at V and 1 base at J, with 9 bases between the two ends.

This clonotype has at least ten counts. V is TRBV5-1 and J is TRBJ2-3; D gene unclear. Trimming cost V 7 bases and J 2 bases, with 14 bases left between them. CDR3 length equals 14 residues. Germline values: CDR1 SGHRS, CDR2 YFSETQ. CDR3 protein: CASGSTGPTDTQYF. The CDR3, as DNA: TGCGCCAGCGGTTCGACTGGACCCACAGATACGCAGTATTTT.

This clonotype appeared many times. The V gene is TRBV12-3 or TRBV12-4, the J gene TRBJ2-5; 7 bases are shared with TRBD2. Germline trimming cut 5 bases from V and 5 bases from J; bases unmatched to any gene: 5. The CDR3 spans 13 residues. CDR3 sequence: CASSERGGETQYF. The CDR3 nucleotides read TGTGCCAGCAGTGAAAGGGGAGGGGAGACCCAGTACTTC.

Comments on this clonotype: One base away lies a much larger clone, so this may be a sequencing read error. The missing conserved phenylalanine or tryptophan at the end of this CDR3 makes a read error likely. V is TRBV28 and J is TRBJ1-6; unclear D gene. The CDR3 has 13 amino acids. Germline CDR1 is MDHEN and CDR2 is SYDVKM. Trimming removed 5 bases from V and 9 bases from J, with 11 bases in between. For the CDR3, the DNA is TGTGCCAGCAGTCAGGCCGGCGGTTCACCCCTCCACCTT. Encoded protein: CASSQAGGSPLHL.

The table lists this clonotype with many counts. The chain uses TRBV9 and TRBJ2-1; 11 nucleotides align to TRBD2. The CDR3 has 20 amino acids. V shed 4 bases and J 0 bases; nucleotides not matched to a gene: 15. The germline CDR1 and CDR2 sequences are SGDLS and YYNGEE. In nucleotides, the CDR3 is TGTGCCAGCAGCACAACTCCGACTAGCGGGATTCGTAGCTCCTACAATGAGCAGTTCTTC. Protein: CASSTTPTSGIRSSYNEQFF.

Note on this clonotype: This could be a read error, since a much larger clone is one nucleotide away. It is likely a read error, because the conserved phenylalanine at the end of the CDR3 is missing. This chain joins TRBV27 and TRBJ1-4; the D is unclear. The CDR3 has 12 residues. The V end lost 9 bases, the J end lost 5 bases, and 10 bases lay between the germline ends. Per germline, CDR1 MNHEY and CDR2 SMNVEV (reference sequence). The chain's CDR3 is CASREGNEKLFC. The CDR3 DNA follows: TGTGCCAGTAGGGAAGGAAATGAAAAACTGTTTTGT.

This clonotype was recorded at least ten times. CDR3 in DNA: TGTGCCAGCAGCCGATCTAGCGGACCACAAGAGACCCAGTACTTC. Translated, it gives CASSRSSGPQETQYF. J is TRBJ2-5 and V is TRBV3-1; TRBD2 matches 7 bases. The V gene end was trimmed by 4 bases and the J gene end by 2 bases; junction bases not matched to a gene: 7. From germline, CDR1 is LGHDT and CDR2 YNNKEL (reference sequence). The length of the CDR3 is 15 residues.

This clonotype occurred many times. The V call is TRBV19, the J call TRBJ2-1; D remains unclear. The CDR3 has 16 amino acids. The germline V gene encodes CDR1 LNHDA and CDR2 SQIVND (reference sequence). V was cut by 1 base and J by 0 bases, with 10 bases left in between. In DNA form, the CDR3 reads TGTGCCAGTAGTATAGTCGGCCAGAGCTCCTACAATGAGCAGTTCTTC. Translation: CASSIVGQSSYNEQFF.

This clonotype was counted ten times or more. In nucleotides, the CDR3 is TGCAGCGTTACGACAGGGGATAGCAATCAGCCCCAGCATTTT. It encodes CSVTTGDSNQPQHF. J is TRBJ1-5 and V is TRBV29-1; 8 bases align to TRBD1. V was clipped by 5 bases and J by 0 bases; unmatched bases: 3. This CDR3 region has 14 residues. Germline lookup yields CDR1 SQVTM and CDR2 ANQGSEA.

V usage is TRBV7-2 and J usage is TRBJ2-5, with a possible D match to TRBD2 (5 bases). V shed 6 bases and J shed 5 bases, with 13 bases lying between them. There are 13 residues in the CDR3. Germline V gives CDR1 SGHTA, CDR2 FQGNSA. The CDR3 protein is CASRGPSSETQYF. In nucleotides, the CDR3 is TGTGCCAGCAGAGGACCTAGCTCTGAGACCCAGTACTTC.

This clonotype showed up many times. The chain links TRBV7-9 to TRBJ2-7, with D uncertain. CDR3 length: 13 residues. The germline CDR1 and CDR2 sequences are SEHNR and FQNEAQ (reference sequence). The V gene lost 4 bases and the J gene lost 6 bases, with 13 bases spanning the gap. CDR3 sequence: CASSYGPRAEQYF. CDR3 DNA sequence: TGTGCCAGCAGCTACGGCCCTAGGGCCGAGCAGTACTTC. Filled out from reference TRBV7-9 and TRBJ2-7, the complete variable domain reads DTGVSQNPRHKITKRGQNVTFRCDPISEHNRLYWYRQTLGQGPEFLTYFQNEAQLEKSRLLSDRFSAERPKGSFSTLEIQRTEQGDSAMYLCASSYGPRAEQYFGPGTRLTVT.

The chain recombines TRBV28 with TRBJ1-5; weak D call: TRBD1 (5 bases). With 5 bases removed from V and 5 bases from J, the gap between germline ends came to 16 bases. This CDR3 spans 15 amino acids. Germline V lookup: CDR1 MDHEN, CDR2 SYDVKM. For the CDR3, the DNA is TGTGCCAGCAGTATAACAGGACGCCCTTATCAGCCCCAGCATTTT. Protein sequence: CASSITGRPYQPQHF. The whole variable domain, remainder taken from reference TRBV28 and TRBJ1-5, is DVKVTQSSRYLVKRTGEKVFLECVQDMDHENMFWYRQDPGLGLRLIYFSYDVKMKEKGDIPEGYSVSREKKERFSLILESASTNQTSMYLCASSITGRPYQPQHFGDGTRLSIL.

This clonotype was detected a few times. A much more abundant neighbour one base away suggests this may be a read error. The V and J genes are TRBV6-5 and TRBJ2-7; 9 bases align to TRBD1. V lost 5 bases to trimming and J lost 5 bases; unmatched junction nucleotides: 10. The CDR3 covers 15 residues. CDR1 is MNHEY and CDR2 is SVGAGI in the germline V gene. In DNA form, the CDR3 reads TGTGCCAGCAGTCACGTCCGGACAGGGGACCACGAGCAGTACTTC. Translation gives CASSHVRTGDHEQYF.

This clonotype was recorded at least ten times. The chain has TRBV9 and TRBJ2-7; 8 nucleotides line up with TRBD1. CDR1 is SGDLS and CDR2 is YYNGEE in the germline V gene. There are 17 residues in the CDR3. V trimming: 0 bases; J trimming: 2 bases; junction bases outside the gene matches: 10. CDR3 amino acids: CASSVGRWGQETYEQYF. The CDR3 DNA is TGTGCCAGCAGCGTAGGAAGGTGGGGACAGGAGACCTACGAGCAGTACTTC.

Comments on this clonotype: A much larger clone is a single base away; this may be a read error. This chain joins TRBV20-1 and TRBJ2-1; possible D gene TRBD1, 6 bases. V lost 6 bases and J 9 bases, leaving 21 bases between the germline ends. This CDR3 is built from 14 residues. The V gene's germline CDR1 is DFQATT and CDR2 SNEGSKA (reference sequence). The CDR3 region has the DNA TGCAGTGCCAGGACAGTTCGAGGGGAGACTGAGCAGTTCTTC. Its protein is CSARTVRGETEQFF.

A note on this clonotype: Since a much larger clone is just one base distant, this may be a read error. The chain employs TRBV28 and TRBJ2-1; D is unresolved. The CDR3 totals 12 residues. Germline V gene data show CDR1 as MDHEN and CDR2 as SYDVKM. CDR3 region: CTSSALLDEQFF. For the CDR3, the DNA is TGTACCAGCAGTGCCCTCCTCGATGAGCAGTTCTTC.

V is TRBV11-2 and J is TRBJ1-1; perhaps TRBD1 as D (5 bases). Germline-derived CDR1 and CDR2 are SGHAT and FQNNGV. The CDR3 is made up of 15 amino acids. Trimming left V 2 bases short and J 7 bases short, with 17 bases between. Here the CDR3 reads CASSLSFGAANEAFF. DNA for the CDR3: TGTGCCAGCAGCTTATCTTTTGGGGCGGCTAATGAAGCTTTCTTT.

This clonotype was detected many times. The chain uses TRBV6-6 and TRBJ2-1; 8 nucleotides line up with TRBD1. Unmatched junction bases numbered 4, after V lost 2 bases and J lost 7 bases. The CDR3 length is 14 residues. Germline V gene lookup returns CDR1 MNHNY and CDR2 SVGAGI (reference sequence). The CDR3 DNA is TGTGCCAGCAGTTACAGACAGGGGAATAATGAGCAGTTCTTC. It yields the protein CASSYRQGNNEQFF.

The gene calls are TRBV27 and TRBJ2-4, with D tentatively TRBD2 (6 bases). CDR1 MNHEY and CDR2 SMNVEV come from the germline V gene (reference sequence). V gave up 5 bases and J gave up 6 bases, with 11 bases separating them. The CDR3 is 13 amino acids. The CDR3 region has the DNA TGTGCCAGCAGTGTCCGGAGGGGAAACATTCAGTACTTC. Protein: CASSVRRGNIQYF.

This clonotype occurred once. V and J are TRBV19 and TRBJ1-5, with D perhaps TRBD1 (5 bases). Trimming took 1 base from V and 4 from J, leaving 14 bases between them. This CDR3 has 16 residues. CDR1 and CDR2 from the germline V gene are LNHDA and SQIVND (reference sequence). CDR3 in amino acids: CASSIALRAPNQPQHF. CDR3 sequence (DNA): TGTGCCAGTAGTATAGCCCTCAGGGCACCGAATCAGCCCCAGCATTTT.

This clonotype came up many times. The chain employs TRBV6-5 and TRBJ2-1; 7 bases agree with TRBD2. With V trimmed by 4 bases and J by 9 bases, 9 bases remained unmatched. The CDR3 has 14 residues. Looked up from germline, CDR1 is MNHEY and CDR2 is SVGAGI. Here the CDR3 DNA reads TGTGCCAGCAGTTTGGGGGGGGAGGGGAGTGAGCAGTTCTTC. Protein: CASSLGGEGSEQFF.

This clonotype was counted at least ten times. In DNA form, the CDR3 reads TGCAGTGCTAGAGGGGGGACCCAGTACAATGAGCAGTTCTTC. As protein: CSARGGTQYNEQFF. The V and J genes are TRBV20-1 and TRBJ2-1; D possibly matches TRBD1 or TRBD2 (5 bases each). The CDR3 is 14 amino acids. The V gene's germline CDR1 is DFQATT and CDR2 SNEGSKA (reference sequence). V was cut by 1 base and J by 4 bases, with 11 bases left in between.

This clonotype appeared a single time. CDR3 DNA sequence: TGTGCCAGTAGTCGGGAAGTCAAGGATGGCTACACCTTC. Encoded protein: CASSREVKDGYTF. The V and J genes are TRBV19 and TRBJ1-2; D is uncertain. Germline CDR1 is LNHDA and CDR2 is SQIVND (reference sequence). The CDR3 totals 13 residues. Deletions cut 5 bases from V and 6 bases from J, with 13 bases between. Full variable domain (remainder filled in from reference TRBV19 and TRBJ1-2): DGGITQSPKYLFRKEGQNVTLSCEQNLNHDAMYWYRQDPGQGLRLIYYSQIVNDFQKGDIAEGYSVSREKKESFPLTVTSAQKNPTAFYLCASSREVKDGYTFGSGTRLTVV.

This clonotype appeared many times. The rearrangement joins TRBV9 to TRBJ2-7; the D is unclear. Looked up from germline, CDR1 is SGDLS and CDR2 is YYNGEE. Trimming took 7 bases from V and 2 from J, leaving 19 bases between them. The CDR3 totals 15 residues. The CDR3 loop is CASSSGGSNPYEQYF. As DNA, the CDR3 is TGTGCCAGCTCCTCAGGTGGCTCCAATCCCTACGAGCAGTACTTC.